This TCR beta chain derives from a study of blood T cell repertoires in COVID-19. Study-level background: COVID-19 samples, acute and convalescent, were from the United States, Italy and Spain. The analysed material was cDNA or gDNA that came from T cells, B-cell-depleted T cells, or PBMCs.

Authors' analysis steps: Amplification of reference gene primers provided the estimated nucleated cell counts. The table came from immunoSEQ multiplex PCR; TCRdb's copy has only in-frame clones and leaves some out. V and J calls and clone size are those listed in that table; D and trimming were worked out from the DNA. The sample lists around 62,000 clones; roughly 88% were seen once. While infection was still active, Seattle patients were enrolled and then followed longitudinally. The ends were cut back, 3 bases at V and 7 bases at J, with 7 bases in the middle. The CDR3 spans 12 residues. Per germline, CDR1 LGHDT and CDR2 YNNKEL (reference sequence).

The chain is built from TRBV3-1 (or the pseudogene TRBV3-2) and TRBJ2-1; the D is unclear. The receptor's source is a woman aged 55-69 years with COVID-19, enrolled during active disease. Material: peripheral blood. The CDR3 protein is CASSHSSNEQFF. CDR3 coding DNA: TGTGCCAGCAGCCATAGTAGTAATGAGCAGTTCTTC.